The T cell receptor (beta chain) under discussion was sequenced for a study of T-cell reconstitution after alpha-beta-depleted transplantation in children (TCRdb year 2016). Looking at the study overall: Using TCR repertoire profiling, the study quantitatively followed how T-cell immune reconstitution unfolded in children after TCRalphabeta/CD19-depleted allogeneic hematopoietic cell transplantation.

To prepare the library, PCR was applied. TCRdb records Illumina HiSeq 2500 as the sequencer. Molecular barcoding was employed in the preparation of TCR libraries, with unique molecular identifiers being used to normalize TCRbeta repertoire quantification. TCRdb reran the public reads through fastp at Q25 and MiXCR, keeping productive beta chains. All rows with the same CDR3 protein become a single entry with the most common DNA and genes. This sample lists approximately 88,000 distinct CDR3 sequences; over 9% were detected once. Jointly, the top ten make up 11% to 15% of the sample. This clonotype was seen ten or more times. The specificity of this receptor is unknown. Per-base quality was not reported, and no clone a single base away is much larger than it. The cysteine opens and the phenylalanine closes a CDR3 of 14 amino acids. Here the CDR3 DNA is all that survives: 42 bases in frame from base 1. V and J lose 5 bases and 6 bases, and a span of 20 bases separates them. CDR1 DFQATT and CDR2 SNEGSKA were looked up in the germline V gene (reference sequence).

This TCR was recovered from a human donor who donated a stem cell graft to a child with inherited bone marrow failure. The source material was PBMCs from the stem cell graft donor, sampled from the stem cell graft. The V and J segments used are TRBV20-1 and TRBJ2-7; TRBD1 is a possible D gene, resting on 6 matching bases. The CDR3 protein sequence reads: CSALQGSASAEQYF. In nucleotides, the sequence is TGCAGTGCTTTACAGGGTTCTGCGTCGGCCGAGCAGTACTTC.